Sequencing of this T cell receptor beta chain was carried out in a study of T-cell memory formation after mild COVID-19. The study's findings and limits: Researchers found some responding clones in pre-infection memory, a sign that cross-reactive memory joined. CD4/CD8 balance characterized clones contracting day 15 to 85, and CD4+ skew characterized later expanders.

Points on this clonotype: No antigen is known for it. The junction and the germline gene differ at one end; a read error may be behind it.

Germline V gene sequence: CDR1 DFQATT, CDR2 SNEGSKA (reference sequence). The CDR3 runs 12 residues. With constant-segment primers, 5'RACE yielded cDNA libraries of TCR alpha and TCR beta that carried sample barcodes and UMIs. TCRdb reanalysed the 5' RACE reads using MiXCR and keeps one entry per CDR3 protein. The sample includes about 450,000 distinct CDR3 sequences, more than 20% of them seen just once. What was sequenced was PBMCs or a T cell subset sorted from them (not recorded which). The genes are TRBV20-1 and TRBJ2-1; weak D call: TRBD2 (5 bases). The clonotype was recovered from an adult woman who had mild COVID-19 (a few samples of this study predate the infection). Cell type and time point are not known. The CDR3 nucleotides read TGCAGTGCTCCGGACTCCGACAATGAGCAGTTCTTC. Amino acids: CSAPDSDNEQFF.